This T cell receptor (beta chain) was documented in a study of cytomegalovirus exposure and HLA in healthy donors. General observations from the study: The study listed roughly 160 cytomegalovirus-associated TCR beta chains.

All the people who gave samples were healthy bone marrow donors. The study ran its PCR with 60 Vbeta and 13 Jbeta primers. The repertoire was sequenced with immunoSEQ multiplex PCR; TCRdb's copy has only in-frame clones and lacks some. In the table there are roughly 140,000 clones, approximately 80% of which are singletons. In regard to this clone: Its antigen is currently unknown.

Germline V gives CDR1 SGHVS, CDR2 FQNEAQ. V trimming: 6 bases; J trimming: 8 bases; junction bases outside the gene matches: 13. The CDR3 has 16 amino acids. The clonotype comes from a man aged 40-49 years in good health and CMV-seropositive. Sequenced material: PBMCs. The rearrangement links TRBV7-8 to TRBJ1-4, with 9 positions matching TRBD1. CDR3 amino acids: CASSSFPGQGKEKLFF. For the CDR3, the DNA is TGTGCCAGCAGTTCCTTTCCGGGACAGGGAAAGGAAAAACTGTTTTTT.